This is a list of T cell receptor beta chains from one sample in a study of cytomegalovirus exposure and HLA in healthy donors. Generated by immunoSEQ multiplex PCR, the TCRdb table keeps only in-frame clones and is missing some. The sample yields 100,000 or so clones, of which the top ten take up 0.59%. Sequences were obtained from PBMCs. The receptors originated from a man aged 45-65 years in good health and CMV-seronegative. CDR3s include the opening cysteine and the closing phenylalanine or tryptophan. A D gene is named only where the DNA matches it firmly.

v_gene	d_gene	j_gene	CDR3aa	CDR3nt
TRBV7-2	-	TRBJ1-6	CASSLGGRNSPLHF	TGTGCCAGCAGCTTAGGCGGCCGCAATTCACCCCTCCACTTT
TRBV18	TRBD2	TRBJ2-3	CASSDSSGGGPDTQYF	TGTGCCAGCTCGGATTCTAGCGGGGGGGGACCGGATACGCAGTATTTT
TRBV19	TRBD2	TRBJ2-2	CASSIQRDAGELFF	TGTGCCAGTAGTATACAGCGGGATGCCGGGGAGCTGTTTTTT
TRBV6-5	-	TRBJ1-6	CASSYSGGFMLHF	TGTGCCAGCAGTTACTCCGGGGGTTTTATGCTCCACTTT
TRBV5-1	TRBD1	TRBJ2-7	CASSPFGTGLREQYF	TGCGCCAGCTCCCCTTTTGGGACAGGGTTGAGGGAGCAGTACTTC
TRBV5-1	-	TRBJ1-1	CASSLEGVNTEAFF	TGCGCCAGCAGCTTGGAGGGGGTGAACACTGAAGCTTTCTTT
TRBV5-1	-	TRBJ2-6	CASMEGSGANVLTF	TGCGCCAGCATGGAGGGCTCCGGGGCCAACGTCCTGACTTTC
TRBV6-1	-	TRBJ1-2	CASSSLGPGYTF	TGTGCCAGCAGTTCCCTAGGCCCTGGCTACACCTTC
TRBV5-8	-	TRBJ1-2	CASRAGGYYGYTF	TGTGCCAGCAGGGCGGGTGGATACTATGGCTACACCTTC
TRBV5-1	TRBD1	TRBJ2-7	CASSSIPGTGVGYEQYF	TGCGCCAGCAGCTCAATTCCCGGGACAGGGGTAGGCTACGAGCAGTACTTC
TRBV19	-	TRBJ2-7	CASSITSQGIYEQYF	TGTGCCAGTAGCATTACTTCACAGGGAATCTACGAGCAGTACTTC
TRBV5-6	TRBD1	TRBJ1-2	CASSPGQFNYGYTF	TGTGCCAGCAGCCCGGGACAGTTTAACTATGGCTACACCTTC
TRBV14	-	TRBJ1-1	CASSPTHRVEAFF	TGTGCCAGCAGCCCGACCCACAGGGTTGAAGCTTTCTTT
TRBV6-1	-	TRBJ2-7	CASSVVWATYEQYF	TGTGCCAGCAGTGTGGTCTGGGCCACCTACGAGCAGTACTTC
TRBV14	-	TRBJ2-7	CASSRRGSTTAGGEQYF	TGTGCCAGCAGCCGGAGGGGTTCGACGACAGCCGGCGGAGAGCAGTACTTC